Below, 27 T cell receptor beta chains from the same sample are listed, as sequenced in a study of blood T cell repertoires in COVID-19. Assay: immunoSEQ multiplex PCR; the TCRdb copy retains only in-frame clones and omits some. The sample has 100,000 or so clones, 87% seen once. Material: peripheral blood. All receptors come from a woman aged 25-40 years with acute or convalescent COVID-19.

The J gene is TRBJ2-7, the V gene TRBV21-1; the table's D call TRBD2 went unverified against the DNA. TRBV21-1 is reported as a pseudogene. The CDR3 has 12 amino acids. CDR3 sequence: CAACQPSAEQYF. The CDR3 bases are TGTGCCGCATGTCAGCCTAGCGCCGAGCAGTACTTC.

The V gene is TRBV5-1, the J gene TRBJ1-3; D gene ambiguous. V was shortened by 0 bases and J by 1 base, with 5 bases between the two germline ends. Germline CDR1 reads SGHRS; CDR2 reads YFSETQ. The CDR3 sequence is 14 residues long. The CDR3 nucleotides are TGCGCCAGCAGCTTGGATAGTTCTGGAAACACCATATATTTT. Translating gives CASSLDSSGNTIYF. The full variable domain, in which reference TRBV5-1 and TRBJ1-3 provide the parts outside the CDR3, is KAGVTQTPRYLIKTRGQQVTLSCSPISGHRSVSWYQQTPGQGLQFLFEYFSETQRNKGNFPGRFSGRQFSNSRSEMNVSTLELGDSALYLCASSLDSSGNTIYFGEGSWLTVV.

The chain joins TRBV28 to TRBJ2-7, with a weak D call TRBD1 (6 bases). Germline V gene data show CDR1 as MDHEN and CDR2 as SYDVKM. This CDR3 contains 15 residues. V lost 3 bases and J lost 1, with 13 bases in between. CDR3 sequence (DNA): TGTGCCAGCAGTTTGTGGGCCAGGGGATCCTACGAGCAGTACTTC. Translation gives CASSLWARGSYEQYF.

DNA of the CDR3: TGTGCCAGCACCAGGACAGTGGCAAATTCACCCCTCCACTTT. Translated: CASTRTVANSPLHF. This chain links TRBV6-5 with TRBJ1-6, with D perhaps TRBD1 (6 bases). Trimming took off 7 bases at V and 7 bases at J, with 14 bases between the two ends. The CDR3 runs to 14 residues. CDR1 is MNHEY and CDR2 is SVGAGI in the germline V gene.

The chain combines TRBV4-1 with TRBJ2-4; 7 bases align to TRBD1. V was clipped by 2 bases and J by 1 base; unmatched bases: 2. Germline V CDR1 and CDR2: MGHRA, YSYEKL. The CDR3 is made up of 15 amino acids. Written as DNA, the CDR3 is TGCGCCAGCAGCCAAATGACAGGGGCCAAAAACATTCAGTACTTC. As protein: CASSQMTGAKNIQYF.

The J gene is TRBJ1-2, the V gene TRBV2; weak D call: TRBD1 (6 bases). Trimming left V 4 bases short and J 6 bases short, with 12 bases between. This CDR3 spans 13 amino acids. Germline V gene sequence: CDR1 SNHLY, CDR2 FYNNEI. The CDR3 DNA is TGTGCCAGCAGTGCTTTACAGGGTGATGGCTACACCTTC. It specifies CASSALQGDGYTF.

The J gene is TRBJ2-7, the V gene TRBV6-5, with 7 bases fitting TRBD2. The CDR3 length is 12 residues. Germline assignment: CDR1 MNHEY and CDR2 SVGAGI. J was trimmed by 6 bases and V by 2 bases; bases with no gene match: 1. CDR3 amino acids: CASSYPGGEQYF. The CDR3 nucleotides are TGTGCCAGCAGTTACCCGGGGGGCGAGCAGTACTTC.

V usage is TRBV19 and J usage is TRBJ2-7, with D uncertain. Germline CDR1 and CDR2: LNHDA and SQIVND (reference sequence). V lost 5 bases, J lost 2 bases, and 16 bases lay in between. The CDR3 has 15 amino acids. The CDR3 sequence is CASSLTDDITYEQYF. In DNA form, the CDR3 reads TGTGCCAGTAGTCTGACCGACGACATCACCTACGAGCAGTACTTC.

This rearrangement joins TRBV11-2 to TRBJ2-2; possible D gene TRBD1, 6 bases. This CDR3 contains 16 residues. Per germline, CDR1 SGHAT and CDR2 FQNNGV. With 7 bases removed from V and 7 bases from J, the gap between germline ends came to 22 bases. The DNA of the CDR3 is TGTGCCAGCAACGCTCATTACAGGGACGTGAGCGGGGAGCTGTTTTTT. This sequence encodes CASNAHYRDVSGELFF.

J is TRBJ1-2 and V is TRBV27, with D possibly TRBD1 on 5 matching bases. CDR1 MNHEY and CDR2 SMNVEV come from the germline V gene (reference sequence). This CDR3 has 14 amino acids. Trimming removed 6 bases from V and 6 bases from J, with 17 bases in between. CDR3 sequence (DNA): TGTGCCAGCAGAAGGTTTGGGGCCGGTGATGGCTACACCTTC. Its translation: CASRRFGAGDGYTF.

This clone was seen once. The chain couples TRBV30 to TRBJ1-5, with D maybe TRBD1 (5 bases). The CDR3 is 16 amino acids. Looked up from germline, CDR1 is GTSNPN and CDR2 is SVGIG (reference sequence). The ends were cut back, 3 bases at V and 4 bases at J, with 19 bases in the middle. The CDR3: CAWRGCIDSQNQPQHF. The CDR3 coding sequence is TGTGCCTGGAGGGGCTGCATCGACAGCCAAAATCAGCCCCAGCATTTT.

This clone has a single count. The chain combines TRBV6-5 with TRBJ1-1; perhaps TRBD1 as D (6 bases). Germline CDR1 is MNHEY and CDR2 is SVGAGI. This CDR3 region has 15 residues. The germline V and J ends were trimmed by 2 bases and 8 bases, with 18 bases remaining between them. The CDR3 DNA reads as TGTGCCAGCAGTTACACTACGGACAGATCTTACGAAGCTTTCTTT. As protein: CASSYTTDRSYEAFF.

The CDR3 here is CASSWGQTEAFF. As DNA, the CDR3 is TGTGCCAGCAGCTGGGGACAGACTGAAGCTTTCTTT. The chain employs TRBV5-6 and TRBJ1-1, with 7 bases matching TRBD1. This CDR3 contains 12 residues. Germline CDR1 is SGHDT and CDR2 is YYEEEE. With 3 bases clipped from V and 5 bases from J, the junction kept 1 base outside the gene matches.

A word on this clone: One end of the junction varies from germline; a read error may be responsible. The CDR3 loop is CASSPKPGLPLF. The CDR3 nucleotides are TGTGCCAGCAGCCCTAAACCGGGACTACCGCTCTTC. The chain couples TRBV13 to TRBJ2-1; TRBD2 aligns across 7 bases. The V gene's germline CDR1 is PRHDT and CDR2 FYEKMQ (reference sequence). There are 12 residues in the CDR3.

This chain uses TRBV3-1 (or the pseudogene TRBV3-2) with TRBJ1-2; TRBD1 aligns across 8 bases. After removal of 1 base from V and 8 bases from J, the junction contained 6 bases not matched to a gene. Germline-derived CDR1 and CDR2 are LGHDT and YNNKEL (reference sequence). The CDR3 runs to 14 residues. CDR3 coding DNA: TGTGCCAGCAGCCAAGCCCAGGGGGCGGGAGGCTACACCTTC. Translated, it gives CASSQAQGAGGYTF.

This clone occurred once. This rearrangement joins TRBV27 to TRBJ1-5; a weak D match, TRBD1 (5 bases). The CDR3 is 16 amino acids. Trimming removed 3 bases from V and 1 base from J, with 13 bases in between. Germline CDR1 and CDR2: MNHEY and SMNVEV (reference sequence). Here the CDR3 DNA reads TGTGCCAGCAGTTTTCGCGGGGGAGGGAGCAATCAGCCCCAGCATTTT. The encoded protein is CASSFRGGGSNQPQHF.

The V gene is TRBV5-6, the J gene TRBJ1-3; unclear D gene. Germline V gives CDR1 SGHDT, CDR2 YYEEEE. Trimming cost V 1 base and J 0 bases, with 17 bases left between them. The CDR3 totals 18 residues. The CDR3 bases are TGTGCCAGCAGCTTGAGTGGGAGTTTGGTTTACTCTGGAAACACCATATATTTT. Residues: CASSLSGSLVYSGNTIYF. The full variable domain, rest sourced from reference TRBV5-6 and TRBJ1-3, is DAGVTQSPTHLIKTRGQQVTLRCSPKSGHDTVSWYQQALGQGPQFIFQYYEEEERQRGNFPDRFSGHQFPNYSSELNVNALLLGDSALYLCASSLSGSLVYSGNTIYFGEGSWLTVV.

This chain uses TRBV12-3 or TRBV12-4 with TRBJ2-1; 7 bases line up with TRBD2. The length of the CDR3 is 13 residues. V dropped 3 bases and J dropped 8; count of bases not matched to a gene: 4. The CDR3 DNA follows: TGTGCCAGCAGTTTTTCGGCGGGAGATGAGCAGTTCTTC. Its translation is CASSFSAGDEQFF.

This rearrangement joins TRBV5-1 to TRBJ1-2; tentatively, D is TRBD1 (6 bases). Germline CDR1 and CDR2: SGHRS and YFSETQ. V was shortened by 2 bases and J by 2 bases, with 13 bases between the two germline ends. The CDR3 extends over 15 amino acids. CDR3 residues: CASSLDRPGNYGYTF. The DNA for the CDR3 is TGCGCCAGCAGCTTAGACAGGCCGGGGAACTATGGCTACACCTTC.

The V call is TRBV10-3, the J call TRBJ2-3; D possibly corresponds to TRBD1 (5 bases). Germline V gives CDR1 ENHRY, CDR2 SYGVKD. This CDR3 is 14 amino acids long. V was shortened by 9 bases and J by 0 bases, with 13 bases between the two germline ends. The CDR3 nucleotides are TGTGCCATTAGCTGGGGCTCTAGCACAGATACGCAGTATTTT. This translates into CAISWGSSTDTQYF.

This clone has a single count. The rearrangement uses TRBV7-9 and TRBJ2-3, with 13 bases matching TRBD2. The V gene's germline CDR1 is SEHNR and CDR2 FQNEAQ (reference sequence). J was trimmed by 6 bases and V by 1 base; bases with no gene match: 13. The CDR3 sequence is 19 residues long. Written as DNA, the CDR3 is TGTGCCAGCAGCTTAGACCTCCGACTAGCGGGGGGTCATTCGGATACGCAGTATTTT. This gives the protein CASSLDLRLAGGHSDTQYF.

The V and J genes are TRBV19 and TRBJ2-2; TRBD1 is a possible D gene (5 bases). V lost 3 bases and J lost 6, with 14 bases in between. The CDR3 is made up of 15 amino acids. The germline V gene has CDR1 LNHDA and CDR2 SQIVND (reference sequence). CDR3 residues: CASSINRQRPGELFF. CDR3 coding DNA: TGTGCCAGTAGTATCAACCGACAGCGTCCCGGGGAGCTGTTTTTT.

The V call is TRBV2, the J call TRBJ2-2; possibly TRBD2 for D (7 bases). Germline V gene sequence: CDR1 SNHLY, CDR2 FYNNEI. The CDR3 contains 15 residues. Between the trimmed V and J ends, which lost 5 bases and 4 bases, there was a span of 14 bases. For the CDR3, the DNA is TGTGCCAGCAGTCTCGGGGGGCGATCCACCGGGGAGCTGTTTTTT. It specifies CASSLGGRSTGELFF.

This sequence joins TRBV18 and TRBJ2-7, with 12 bases fitting TRBD1. The CDR3 has 17 amino acids. The V and J ends lost 1 base and 13 bases, in that order; junction bases with no gene match: 17. Germline CDR1 is KGHSH and CDR2 is LQKENI. Here the CDR3 DNA reads TGTGCCAGCTCACCACTGGCTAAGGGACAGGGGGCCGTAGCGGGATACTTC. Translated, it gives CASSPLAKGQGAVAGYF.

The rearrangement uses TRBV28 and TRBJ1-2; D is undetermined. Trimming pared 6 bases from V and 5 bases from J, leaving 10 bases between. The CDR3 sequence is 12 residues long. Germline-derived CDR1 and CDR2 are MDHEN and SYDVKM. The CDR3 reads CASSRPGYGYTF. The CDR3 DNA reads TGTGCCAGCAGCCGACCGGGGTATGGCTACACCTTC.

This sequence joins TRBV2 and TRBJ2-2; TRBD2 matches at 7 bases. The germline CDR1 and CDR2 sequences are SNHLY and FYNNEI. The CDR3 has 14 residues. Unmatched junction bases numbered 5, after V lost 8 bases and J lost 2 bases. CDR3 sequence (DNA): TGTGCCAGCGAAAAGCGGGGTAACACCGGGGAGCTGTTTTTT. Amino acid sequence: CASEKRGNTGELFF.

The V gene is TRBV3-1 (or the pseudogene TRBV3-2), the J gene TRBJ1-1; D is possibly TRBD1 (6 bases). Germline V gene data show CDR1 as LGHDT and CDR2 as YNNKEL (reference sequence). This CDR3 has 13 amino acids. V was cut by 4 bases and J by 7 bases, with 13 bases left in between. The CDR3 region is CASSLKGQSEAFF. For the CDR3, the DNA is TGTGCCAGCAGCCTGAAGGGACAAAGTGAAGCTTTCTTT.